Shown below are 10 T cell receptor beta chains from a single sample sequenced in a study of CD8 T cells in Susac syndrome. RNA totalling roughly 0.45 to 1 ug underwent reverse transcription with random hexamers. Using its own MiXCR run on the immunoSEQ multiplex PCR reads, TCRdb lists one record per CDR3 protein. The table shows around 45,000 distinct CDR3 sequences, with roughly 93% occurring only once. The sample consisted of CD8+ T cells from PBMCs. The receptor set was obtained from a human donor in good health.

This chain joins TRBV6-5 and TRBJ2-3; 7 bases map to TRBD1. The V segment lost 7 bases and the J segment 4 bases; nucleotides outside the gene matches: 11. Germline CDR1 and CDR2: MNHEY and SVGAGI. This CDR3 contains 15 residues. The CDR3 DNA follows: TGTGCCAGCATGGTAGGAACAGGGGCCTCAGATACGCAGTATTTT. Protein product: CASMVGTGASDTQYF.

The chain recombines TRBV2 with TRBJ1-4; 11 nucleotides match TRBD1. Germline CDR1 is SNHLY and CDR2 is FYNNEI. The CDR3 runs 17 residues. The V gene end was trimmed by 6 bases and the J gene end by 0 bases; junction bases not matched to a gene: 6. CDR3 region: CASRDPGQGATNEKLFF. The CDR3 region has the DNA TGTGCCAGCAGAGATCCGGGACAGGGGGCAACTAATGAAAAACTGTTTTTT.

The chain links TRBV29-1 to TRBJ2-7; 9 nucleotides line up with TRBD1. The J segment lost 7 bases and the V segment lost 5 bases, leaving 6 bases of the junction unmatched. The CDR3 runs 12 residues. The germline V gene encodes CDR1 SQVTM and CDR2 ANQGSEA. CDR3 residues: CSVLGQGKEQYF. DNA for the CDR3: TGCAGCGTTCTGGGACAGGGTAAGGAGCAGTACTTC.

The rearrangement uses TRBV20-1 and TRBJ2-1; 7 bases map to TRBD2. This CDR3 comprises 15 residues. Trimming at V came to 6 bases and at J to 7 bases, leaving 15 bases not matched to a gene. The germline gives CDR1 DFQATT, CDR2 SNEGSKA (reference sequence). CDR3 sequence: CSAYEAGNPENEQFF. The CDR3 DNA reads TGCAGTGCCTATGAAGCGGGGAACCCCGAAAATGAGCAGTTCTTC.

In its sample, this clonotype was seen once. The gene calls are TRBV13 and TRBJ2-7; TRBD2 matches 8 bases. The CDR3 is 13 residues long. CDR1 is PRHDT, CDR2 FYEKMQ, per germline (reference sequence). After removal of 6 bases from V and 3 bases from J, the junction contained 4 bases not matched to a gene. This CDR3 is CASRLGGDYEQYF. CDR3 bases: TGTGCCAGCAGGCTCGGGGGGGACTACGAGCAGTACTTC.

The chain couples TRBV5-1 to TRBJ2-7; D is ambiguous. V was cut by 0 bases and J by 2 bases, with 12 bases left in between. This CDR3 is built from 15 residues. The germline V gene has CDR1 SGHRS and CDR2 YFSETQ. The CDR3 nucleotides are TGCGCCAGCAGCTTGGCCGCGACTCTACCCTACGAGCAGTACTTC. Translating it yields CASSLAATLPYEQYF.

The chain uses TRBV6-5 and TRBJ1-4; possible D gene TRBD1, 6 bases. The V gene's germline CDR1 is MNHEY and CDR2 SVGAGI. Trimming stripped 2 bases from V and 3 bases from J, with 16 bases between. This CDR3 contains 17 residues. CDR3 DNA sequence: TGTGCCAGCAGTTACGCCGGGACACTCGCACCTAATGAAAAACTGTTTTTT. Translated: CASSYAGTLAPNEKLFF.

This sequence joins TRBV27 and TRBJ2-7, with D maybe TRBD2 (5 bases). Germline assignment: CDR1 MNHEY and CDR2 SMNVEV (reference sequence). CDR3 length: 13 residues. Trimming stripped 5 bases from V and 7 bases from J, with 15 bases between. The CDR3 region is CASSTRRWWEQYF. CDR3 coding DNA: TGTGCCAGCAGTACCCGGAGGTGGTGGGAGCAGTACTTC.

This clonotype showed up just a few times. The chain uses TRBV2 and TRBJ2-7, with D unclear. The CDR3 spans 12 residues. Trimming stripped 2 bases from V and 4 bases from J, with 6 bases between. Germline loops: CDR1 SNHLY, CDR2 FYNNEI. This CDR3 is CASSENDYEQYF. The CDR3 region has the DNA TGTGCCAGCAGTGAAAACGATTACGAGCAGTACTTC.

This rearrangement joins TRBV7-9 to TRBJ2-5; 8 bases agree with TRBD1. CDR3 length: 14 amino acids. Trimming cost V 4 bases and J 2 bases; bases outside gene matches: 3. The germline V gene encodes CDR1 SEHNR and CDR2 FQNEAQ (reference sequence). CDR3 loop: CASSWGQEQETQYF. The CDR3 coding sequence is TGTGCCAGCAGCTGGGGACAGGAACAAGAGACCCAGTACTTC.